This TCR beta chain was captured by sequencing in a study of vaccination and CD4 T cells after COVID-19. A remark on this clonotype: Its antigen is not known.

The germline gives CDR1 MNHNS, CDR2 SASEGT. This CDR3 is built from 14 residues. The V gene end was trimmed by 6 bases and the J gene end by 4 bases; junction bases not matched to a gene: 8. Cultured CD4+ T-cell DNA underwent Oncomine TCR Beta short-read sequencing. One entry per CDR3 protein, called by TCRdb with MiXCR from the PCR reads. Found here are 15,000 to 20,000 distinct CDR3 sequences, about 35% of them singletons; the top ten hold 13% to 15%. The sample's treatment: roughly 10-day PBMC culture with coronavirus spike peptide pools or control peptides (ViraFEST assay). The sample was cultured CD4+ T cells from blood. This chain uses TRBV6-1 with TRBJ1-1, with 7 bases lining up with TRBD1. This clonotype was obtained from a human donor with COVID-19. The CDR3 spells CASSDSRGGTEAFF. The CDR3 coding sequence is TGTGCCAGCAGCGATTCCAGGGGGGGCACTGAAGCTTTCTTT.